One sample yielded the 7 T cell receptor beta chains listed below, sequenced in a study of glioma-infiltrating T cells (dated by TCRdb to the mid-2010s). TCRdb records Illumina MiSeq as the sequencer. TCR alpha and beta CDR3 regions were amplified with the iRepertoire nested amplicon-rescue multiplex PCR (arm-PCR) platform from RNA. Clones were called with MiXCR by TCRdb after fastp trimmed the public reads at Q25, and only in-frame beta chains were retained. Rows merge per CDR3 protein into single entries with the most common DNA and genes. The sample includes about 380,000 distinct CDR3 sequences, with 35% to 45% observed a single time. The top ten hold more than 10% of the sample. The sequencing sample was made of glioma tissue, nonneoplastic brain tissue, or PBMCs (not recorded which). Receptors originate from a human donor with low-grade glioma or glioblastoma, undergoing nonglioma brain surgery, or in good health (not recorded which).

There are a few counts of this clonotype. CDR3 residues: CASSLGLAVYSYEQYF. Here the CDR3 DNA reads TGTGCCAGCAGCTTAGGTCTAGCAGTATACTCCTACGAGCAGTACTTC. The chain is built from TRBV7-2 and TRBJ2-7; possibly TRBD2 for D (5 bases). V shed 1 base and J shed 0 bases, with 13 bases lying between them. The CDR3 is 16 amino acids. Germline V gene data show CDR1 as SGHTA and CDR2 as FQGNSA.

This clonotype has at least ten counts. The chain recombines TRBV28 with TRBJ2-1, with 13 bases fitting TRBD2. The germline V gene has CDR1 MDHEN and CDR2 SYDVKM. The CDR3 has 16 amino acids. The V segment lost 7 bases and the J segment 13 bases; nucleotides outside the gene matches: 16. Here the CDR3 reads CASTSLRTSGSAYQFF. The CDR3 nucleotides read TGTGCCAGCACCTCCCTTCGGACTAGCGGGAGTGCGTATCAGTTCTTC.

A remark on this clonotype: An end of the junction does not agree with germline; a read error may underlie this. CDR3 loop: CASSDPNTGDLFF. The DNA for the CDR3 is TGTGCCAGTAGTGACCCGAACACCGGGGATCTGTTTTTT. The chain combines TRBV19 with TRBJ2-2, with D maybe TRBD2 (5 bases). This CDR3 is built from 13 residues. From germline, CDR1 is LNHDA and CDR2 SQIVND (reference sequence).

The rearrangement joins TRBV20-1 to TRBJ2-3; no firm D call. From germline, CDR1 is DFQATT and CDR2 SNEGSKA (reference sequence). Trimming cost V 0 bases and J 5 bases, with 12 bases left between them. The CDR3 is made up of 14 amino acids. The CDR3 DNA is TGCAGTGCTAGAGATGAGCTGACGCAAGATACGCAGTATTTT. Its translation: CSARDELTQDTQYF.

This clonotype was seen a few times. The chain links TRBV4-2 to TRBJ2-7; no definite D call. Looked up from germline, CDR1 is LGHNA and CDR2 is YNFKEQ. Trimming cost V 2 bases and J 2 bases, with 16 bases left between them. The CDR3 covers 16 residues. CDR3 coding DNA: TGTGCCAGCAGCCAACAAACGGCCGAGGACGCCTACGAGCAGTACTTC. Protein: CASSQQTAEDAYEQYF.

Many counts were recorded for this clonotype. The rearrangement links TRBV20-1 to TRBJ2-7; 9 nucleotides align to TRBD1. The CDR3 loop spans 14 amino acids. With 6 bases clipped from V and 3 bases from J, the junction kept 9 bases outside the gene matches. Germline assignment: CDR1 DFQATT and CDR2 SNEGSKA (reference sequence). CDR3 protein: CSAHLDRGFYEQYF. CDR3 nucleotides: TGCAGTGCCCACCTGGACAGGGGATTCTACGAGCAGTACTTC.

For the CDR3, the DNA is TGCAGCGTTGCCGGCCACTCTGGAAACACCATATATTTT. Protein: CSVAGHSGNTIYF. The chain recombines TRBV29-1 with TRBJ1-3; no reliable D call. The V end lost 4 bases, the J end lost 0 bases, and 7 bases lay between the germline ends. Germline-derived CDR1 and CDR2 are SQVTM and ANQGSEA. CDR3 length: 13 residues.